The rows below give T cell receptor beta chains drawn from one sample of a study of patients and donors after allogeneic stem cell transplantation. TCRdb re-analysed the RT-PCR reads in MiXCR, keeping a single row per CDR3 protein. The sample yields 410,000 or so distinct CDR3 sequences, 16% seen once. The material sequenced was blood, either unsorted or a sorted T cell fraction (not recorded which). Receptor source: a human donor who was either an allogeneic HSCT recipient or a stem cell or donor lymphocyte infusion donor (not recorded which). It is not recorded whose cells these are; they may come from a transplant donor. Each CDR3 is given with its conserved first and last residue.

TRBJ2-3	TRBV15	CATSRDAGPGGPTDTQYF
TRBJ2-1	TRBV20-1	CSADSGQNEQFF
TRBJ2-7	TRBV5-1	CASSLSAKAYEQYF
TRBJ2-5	TRBV15	CATSRDYGTTQETQYF
TRBJ2-1	TRBV6-2/TRBV6-3	CASSFSGGAKKSEQFF
TRBJ2-1	TRBV5-4	CASSPLNRGTEQFF
TRBJ2-7	TRBV5-1	CASSLMSGHNYEQYF
TRBJ2-3	TRBV12-3/TRBV12-4	CASSSLIRTGEVDTQYF
TRBJ1-1	TRBV29-1	CSVDWLAEAFF
TRBJ2-7	TRBV21-1	CASRGSTGSRYEQYF
TRBJ2-7	TRBV14	CASSQPDRDHEQYF
TRBJ2-2	TRBV6-2/TRBV6-3	CASTQGSNTGELFF
TRBJ2-7	TRBV5-1	CASQDRASYEQYF
TRBJ1-1	TRBV6-2/TRBV6-3	CASNLQANTEAFF
TRBJ1-1	TRBV7-8	CASSPLLTGTEAFF
TRBJ2-3	TRBV27	CASTPRTGAGPDTQYF
TRBJ2-4	TRBV20-1	CSARESGLGNIQYF
TRBJ2-1	TRBV19	CASSIFPGLAAYNEQFF
TRBJ1-5	TRBV15	CATSRTGNQPQHF
TRBJ2-6	TRBV6-1	CASSVSGKWGANVLTF
TRBJ2-1	TRBV20-1	CSANGASSYNEQFF
TRBJ2-7	TRBV7-9	CASSSQWRGPSYEQYF
TRBJ2-2	TRBV6-1	CASSGGPRGGELFF
TRBJ2-5	TRBV4-1	CASSQDQRETQYF
TRBJ2-7	TRBV19	CASSIGPGRDYEQYF
TRBJ2-7	TRBV4-1	CASSEDRAYEQYF
TRBJ2-7	TRBV29-1	CSVPGQESYEQYF
TRBJ1-2	TRBV7-2	CASSQDRDYGYTF
TRBJ2-2	TRBV19	CASTSRWGANTGELFF
TRBJ1-6	TRBV5-1	CASSRRDRDSPLHF
TRBJ1-2	TRBV5-5	CASRGDGTGGILGYGYTF
TRBJ2-1	TRBV5-1	CASSLPGGNFDEQFF
TRBJ2-5	TRBV18	CASSPLGLAGLKETQYF
TRBJ2-3	TRBV20-1	CSARGGTTRSDTQYF
TRBJ2-3	TRBV20-1	CSAYPLDWNLSTDTQYF
TRBJ1-4	TRBV12-3/TRBV12-4	CASSHYREEKLFF
TRBJ2-5	TRBV12-3/TRBV12-4	CASSHYRGQETQYF
TRBJ2-3	TRBV7-9	CASSQRGLSGTDTQYF
TRBJ1-5	TRBV28	CASSLWETIRGNQPQHF
TRBJ2-1	TRBV5-1	CASSLRLAGGGHNEQFF
TRBJ2-5	TRBV15	CATSTGQTGGETQYF
TRBJ2-3	TRBV5-6	CASSLEGQVTDTQYF
TRBJ1-4	TRBV20-1	CSASTDSATNEKLFF
TRBJ2-1	TRBV7-6	CASSLERTADNEQFF
TRBJ2-5	TRBV5-6	CASSPAYDRATQETQYF
TRBJ2-3	TRBV7-8	CASSHPGGGPTDTQYF
TRBJ2-3	TRBV7-2	CASSPHYSTDTQYF
TRBJ2-3	TRBV4-3	CASSQVVGSDTQYF
TRBJ2-1	TRBV7-3	CASRKESGNLYNEQFF
TRBJ1-2	TRBV5-1	CASSLAGGRVRYGYTF
TRBJ2-1	TRBV9	CASSVRDTNSYNEQFF
TRBJ2-7	TRBV5-1	CASSLIPDTAYEQYF
TRBJ1-2	TRBV6-5	CASSYWDPSSGGYTF
TRBJ2-1	TRBV20-1	CSARGDRGRGGEQFF
TRBJ2-7	TRBV20-1	CSARDPAGGPYEQYF